A single sample is the source of the 26 T cell receptor beta chains below, sequenced in a study of control samples from healthy donors and cancer patients. Method: immunoSEQ multiplex PCR; TCRdb's copy keeps in-frame clones and lacks some. The sample carries 130,000 or so clones, about 86% recorded once. Sequenced: blood. The source of these receptors is a man aged 25-45 years in good health.

As regards this clone: This CDR3 is also generated by other DNA sequences in the sample. The chain joins TRBV19 to TRBJ2-5; tentatively, D is TRBD1 (6 bases). The CDR3 is 12 residues long. V gave up 3 bases and J gave up 5 bases, with 7 bases separating them. CDR1 and CDR2 from the germline V gene are LNHDA and SQIVND (reference sequence). The chain's CDR3 is CASSIGGETQYF. For the CDR3, the DNA is TGTGCCAGTAGTATTGGGGGCGAGACCCAGTACTTC.

CDR3 DNA: TGTGCCAGCAGCCTTGGACGGATTGAAGCAGCTTTCTTT. Residues: CASSLGRIEAAFF. The chain has TRBV7-8 and TRBJ1-1; no reliable D call. Trimming removed 5 bases at V and 10 bases at J, with 17 bases between. The CDR3 is 13 amino acids. Germline V gives CDR1 SGHVS, CDR2 FQNEAQ. Full variable domain (remainder filled in from reference TRBV7-8 and TRBJ1-1): GAGVSQSPRYKVAKRGQDVALRCDPISGHVSLFWYQQALGQGPEFLTYFQNEAQLDKSGLPSDRFFAERPEGSVSTLKIQRTQQEDSAVYLCASSLGRIEAAFFGQGTRLTVV.

This clone was detected once. This chain joins TRBV10-3 and TRBJ1-1, with D perhaps matching TRBD1 (5 bases). CDR3 length: 13 residues. Germline CDR1 and CDR2: ENHRY and SYGVKD. Trimming stripped 6 bases from V and 3 bases from J, with 11 bases between. The chain's CDR3 is CAISPRDDTEAFF. CDR3 DNA sequence: TGTGCCATCAGCCCCAGGGATGACACTGAAGCTTTCTTT.

The gene calls are TRBV5-5 and TRBJ1-1; D remains unclear. The length of the CDR3 is 17 residues. The germline gives CDR1 SGHKS, CDR2 YYEKEE (reference sequence). V gave up 1 base and J gave up 8 bases, with 24 bases separating them. Here the CDR3 reads CASSLRFQDRRGSEAFF. The CDR3 coding sequence is TGTGCCAGCAGCTTGAGATTCCAGGACCGGCGAGGAAGCGAAGCTTTCTTT.

The genes are TRBV5-1 and TRBJ2-7; tentatively, D is TRBD2 (5 bases). V was trimmed by 0 bases and J by 6 bases, leaving 16 bases between them. The V gene's germline CDR1 is SGHRS and CDR2 YFSETQ. The CDR3 consists of 15 residues. The CDR3 loop reads CASSLGGLGTTEQYF. CDR3 bases: TGCGCCAGCAGCTTGGGAGGACTGGGAACTACCGAGCAGTACTTC.

The chain has TRBV5-8 and TRBJ1-5; D ambiguous. The germline gives CDR1 SGHTS, CDR2 YDEGEE. This CDR3 comprises 15 residues. Trimming took 4 bases from V and 6 from J, leaving 17 bases between them. CDR3 coding DNA: TGTGCCAGCAGCCTAGCGGGCCCCCTTGGTCAGCCCCAGCATTTT. Translated: CASSLAGPLGQPQHF.

This clone was counted once. The genes are TRBV5-4 and TRBJ2-5; 7 bases align to TRBD1. V trimming: 4 bases; J trimming: 1 base; junction bases outside the gene matches: 7. The CDR3 loop spans 15 amino acids. Germline V gene data show CDR1 as SGHNT and CDR2 as YYREEE (reference sequence). The CDR3 nucleotides read TGTGCCAGCAGCACCCCCCGGGACAGCCAAGAGACCCAGTACTTC. This codes for CASSTPRDSQETQYF. The variable domain in full, completed from reference TRBV5-4 and TRBJ2-5, reads ETGVTQSPTHLIKTRGQQVTLRCSSQSGHNTVSWYQQALGQGPQFIFQYYREEENGRGNFPPRFSGLQFPNYSSELNVNALELDDSALYLCASSTPRDSQETQYFGPGTRLLVL.

The chain combines TRBV6-6 with TRBJ1-1, with 7 bases that match TRBD1. The CDR3 is 14 amino acids. Germline V CDR1 and CDR2: MNHNY, SVGAGI (reference sequence). V gave up 5 bases and J gave up 3 bases; unmatched junction bases: 6. Here the CDR3 DNA reads TGTGCCAGCAGTGACAGGGCTTTGGACACTGAAGCTTTCTTT. Translating gives CASSDRALDTEAFF.

The chain combines TRBV7-6 with TRBJ1-6, with D possibly matching TRBD1 (6 bases). Germline V CDR1 and CDR2: SGHVS, FNYEAQ. V dropped 3 bases and J dropped 10 bases, with 16 bases sitting between them. There are 15 residues in the CDR3. The DNA of the CDR3 is TGTGCCAGCAGCTTGGCAGGGGAGACGGGATCACCCCTCCACTTT. Its protein is CASSLAGETGSPLHF.

This clone was counted many times. The rearrangement links TRBV2 to TRBJ2-7, with a tentative D call TRBD2 (5 bases). The ends were cut back, 0 bases at V and 7 bases at J, with 10 bases in the middle. Germline assignment: CDR1 SNHLY and CDR2 FYNNEI. This CDR3 is built from 13 residues. CDR3 sequence (DNA): TGTGCCAGCAGTGAAGCCACTCCGGGAGAGCAGTACTTC. Its protein product is CASSEATPGEQYF.

This clone was seen once. The DNA for the CDR3 is TGCGCCAGCAGCCTGGGGCTTCTCACAGATACGCAGTATTTT. This gives the protein CASSLGLLTDTQYF. This sequence joins TRBV5-1 and TRBJ2-3, with TRBD1 as a possible D gene (5 bases). This CDR3 spans 14 amino acids. CDR1 is SGHRS, CDR2 YFSETQ, per germline. V was cut by 4 bases and J by 2 bases, with 11 bases left in between.

This clone was found a few times. The chain employs TRBV24-1 and TRBJ2-2, with 7 positions matching TRBD2. The V and J ends lost 7 bases and 0 bases, in that order; junction bases with no gene match: 7. The CDR3 spans 16 residues. The germline gives CDR1 KGHDR, CDR2 SFDVKD. Here the CDR3 reads CATRGGKTPNTGELFF. The CDR3 nucleotides are TGTGCCACCAGGGGGGGGAAGACCCCGAACACCGGGGAGCTGTTTTTT.

This chain joins TRBV6-6 and TRBJ2-2; a possible D gene is TRBD2 (5 bases). The CDR3 length is 16 residues. Germline assignment: CDR1 MNHNY and CDR2 SVGAGI (reference sequence). The V end lost 2 bases, the J end lost 1 base, and 11 bases lay between the germline ends. This chain's CDR3 is CASSYRVGGNTGELFF. The DNA for the CDR3 is TGTGCCAGCAGTTACCGCGTAGGAGGGAACACCGGGGAGCTGTTTTTT.

The chain carries TRBV23-1 and TRBJ1-6, with D hard to call. TRBV23-1 qualifies as an ORF whose function is uncertain. The CDR3 sequence is 14 residues long. V was shortened by 4 bases and J by 7 bases, with 11 bases between the two germline ends. CDR3 sequence reads: CASSRYIPNSPLHF. The CDR3 region has the DNA TGCGCCAGCAGTCGCTACATCCCAAATTCACCCCTCCACTTT.

The chain carries TRBV29-1 and TRBJ2-7, with 11 bases aligning to TRBD1. Germline trimming cut 2 bases from V and 7 bases from J; bases unmatched to any gene: 7. The germline CDR1 and CDR2 sequences are SQVTM and ANQGSEA. The CDR3 length is 14 residues. CDR3 region: CSVELRGDRGEQYF. As DNA, the CDR3 is TGCAGCGTTGAATTGAGAGGGGACAGGGGGGAGCAGTACTTC.

Comment on this clone: Distinct nucleotide sequences in the sample also encode this CDR3. This sequence joins TRBV5-4 and TRBJ2-5, with D possibly TRBD1 on 5 matching bases. The length of the CDR3 is 13 residues. Between the trimmed V and J ends, which lost 1 base and 3 bases, there was a span of 7 bases. Germline CDR1 reads SGHNT; CDR2 reads YYREEE (reference sequence). Here the CDR3 reads CASSLKGEETQYF. The CDR3 coding sequence is TGTGCCAGCAGCTTGAAAGGGGAAGAGACCCAGTACTTC.

This clone was found a few times. The gene calls are TRBV19 and TRBJ2-5; TRBD1 matches 8 bases. The CDR3 runs 14 residues. J was trimmed by 4 bases and V by 1 base; bases with no gene match: 2. The germline gives CDR1 LNHDA, CDR2 SQIVND (reference sequence). The CDR3 DNA sequence: TGTGCCAGTAGTATAGCAGGGGGCGTAGAGACCCAGTACTTC. The encoded protein is CASSIAGGVETQYF.

This chain joins TRBV4-1 and TRBJ1-2; D gene uncertain. Germline V gene lookup returns CDR1 MGHRA and CDR2 YSYEKL. Deletions cut 3 bases from V and 8 bases from J, with 10 bases between. This CDR3 contains 12 residues. This CDR3 reads CASSHRVRGYTF. The CDR3 DNA reads TGCGCCAGCAGCCATAGGGTGCGGGGCTACACCTTC.

The chain carries TRBV2 and TRBJ2-7, with D perhaps matching TRBD1 (6 bases). The CDR3 is 14 amino acids. The germline V gene encodes CDR1 SNHLY and CDR2 FYNNEI. Trimming left V 3 bases short and J 0 bases short, with 9 bases between. This chain's CDR3 is CASSDRGGSYEQYF. The DNA of the CDR3 is TGTGCCAGCAGTGATCGAGGGGGCTCCTACGAGCAGTACTTC. The entire variable domain, with the rest obtained from reference TRBV2 and TRBJ2-7, is as follows: EPEVTQTPSHQVTQMGQEVILRCVPISNHLYFYWYRQILGQKVEFLVSFYNNEISEKSEIFDDQFSVERPDGSNFTLKIRSTKLEDSAMYFCASSDRGGSYEQYFGPGTRLTVT.

The chain recombines TRBV19 with TRBJ2-3; D gene unclear. CDR1 and CDR2 from the germline V gene are LNHDA and SQIVND (reference sequence). There are 14 residues in the CDR3. Trimming shortened V by 6 bases and J by 0 bases, and 10 bases separated the two germline ends. CDR3: CASRKEVSTDTQYF. CDR3 bases: TGTGCCAGTAGGAAAGAGGTTAGCACAGATACGCAGTATTTT.

CDR3: CASSTDRNTEAFF. For the CDR3, the DNA is TGTGCCAGCAGCACAGACAGAAACACTGAAGCTTTCTTT. This chain connects TRBV11-3 to TRBJ1-1, with D possibly being TRBD1 (5 bases). The CDR3 length is 13 residues. Germline CDR1 is SGHNT and CDR2 is YENEEA. The ends were cut back, 5 bases at V and 2 bases at J, with 9 bases in the middle.

The gene calls are TRBV10-2 and TRBJ2-7; 7 bases line up with TRBD1. The CDR3 sequence is 12 residues long. V lost 6 bases to trimming and J lost 7 bases; unmatched junction nucleotides: 6. Germline loops: CDR1 WSHSY, CDR2 SAAADI. The CDR3 DNA sequence: TGCGCCAGCAGCGACAGGGTGGGGGAGCAGTACGTC. This translates into CASSDRVGEQYV.

In its sample, this clone is medium-sized. The genes are TRBV27 and TRBJ1-1; TRBD1 matches at 8 bases. The CDR3 length is 14 residues. The germline gives CDR1 MNHEY, CDR2 SMNVEV (reference sequence). Losses at the gene ends were 2 bases for V and 4 bases for J; bases not matched to a gene: 3. As DNA, the CDR3 is TGTGCCAGCAGTTTACAGGGGGCCGGCACTGAAGCTTTCTTT. Amino acids: CASSLQGAGTEAFF.

This clone was observed a few times. This CDR3 is also generated by other DNA sequences in the sample. V and J are TRBV18 and TRBJ2-5, with 8 bases aligning to TRBD1. Germline V gives CDR1 KGHSH, CDR2 LQKENI. The CDR3 is 13 residues long. Trimming removed 6 bases from V and 5 bases from J; junction bases left unmatched: 5. CDR3 coding DNA: TGTGCCAGCTCTCGGGACAGGCGGGAGACCCAGTACTTC. It translates to CASSRDRRETQYF.

V usage is TRBV13 and J usage is TRBJ1-2; D possibly corresponds to TRBD1 (6 bases). The V end lost 6 bases, the J end lost 0 bases, and 20 bases lay between the germline ends. From germline, CDR1 is PRHDT and CDR2 FYEKMQ (reference sequence). The CDR3 is 17 amino acids. The CDR3 spells CASRTSGGRGANYGYTF. DNA for the CDR3: TGTGCCAGCAGAACGTCGGGGGGGCGAGGAGCTAACTATGGCTACACCTTC.

This rearrangement joins TRBV6-5 to TRBJ1-1, with 8 nucleotides matching TRBD1. The germline V gene encodes CDR1 MNHEY and CDR2 SVGAGI. After removal of 4 bases from V and 4 bases from J, the junction contained 8 bases not matched to a gene. The CDR3 loop spans 15 amino acids. The CDR3: CASSSGGVLGTEAFF. The CDR3 DNA is TGTGCCAGCAGTTCAGGGGGCGTTTTAGGCACTGAAGCTTTCTTT.